Listed here are 14 T cell receptor beta chains from one sample, sequenced in a study of post-analysis software for immune sequencing data. Findings and caveats of the study: Patients showed TRBV5-6, TRBV5-1 and TRBV20-1 among roughly five TRBV segments more frequent than in controls.

These receptors have no known antigen. cDNA libraries for TCR beta contained unique molecular identifiers. TCRdb re-called the PCR reads with MiXCR, one entry per CDR3 protein. This repertoire shows about 400,000 distinct CDR3 sequences, roughly 38% found once; its top ten account for roughly 12%. Sequenced input: blood. The receptors were gathered from a girl aged 10-17 years with multiple sclerosis.

V usage is TRBV6-2 or TRBV6-3 and J usage is TRBJ2-7; TRBD1 agrees at 7 bases. Germline trimming cut 6 bases from V and 3 bases from J; bases unmatched to any gene: 5. CDR3 length: 13 residues. Germline CDR1 is MNHEY and CDR2 is SVGEGT. The DNA of the CDR3 is TGTGCCAGCAGAACGACAGGGCTCTACGAGCAGTACTTC. Translated, it gives CASRTTGLYEQYF.

In DNA, the CDR3 is TGTGCCAGCCGAACAGGGCCTGGGGCCAACGTCCTGACTTTC. This codes for CASRTGPGANVLTF. This chain connects TRBV6-5 to TRBJ2-6; a possible D gene is TRBD1 (6 bases). Per germline, CDR1 MNHEY and CDR2 SVGAGI. The V end was cut by 8 bases, the J end by 2 bases, with 10 bases between. This CDR3 is built from 14 residues.

CDR3: CASSSERGSSYNEQFF. CDR3 DNA sequence: TGTGCCAGCAGTTCCGAGCGGGGGAGCTCCTACAATGAGCAGTTCTTC. The chain carries TRBV12-3 or TRBV12-4 and TRBJ2-1; TRBD2 agrees at 8 bases. Trimming took 4 bases from V and 0 from J; bases not matched to a gene: 5. The CDR3 is made up of 16 amino acids.

This clonotype was seen a handful of times. The chain employs TRBV10-3 and TRBJ2-7; D is ambiguous. CDR1 is ENHRY, CDR2 SYGVKD, per germline. V lost 10 bases and J 5 bases, leaving 15 bases between the germline ends. The length of the CDR3 is 12 residues. The CDR3 DNA is TGTGCCAGCAGCCCTGCGTGGCACGAGCAGTACTTC. It yields the protein CASSPAWHEQYF.

This clonotype was picked up a small number of times. This chain uses TRBV29-1 with TRBJ2-5, with 10 nucleotides matching TRBD2. This CDR3 is 15 amino acids long. V shed 3 bases, J shed 1 base, and the junction held 5 bases outside the gene matches. Germline V lookup: CDR1 SQVTM, CDR2 ANQGSEA. The CDR3 sequence: CSVESGGASQETQYF. In DNA form, the CDR3 reads TGCAGCGTTGAGAGCGGGGGGGCCAGCCAAGAGACCCAGTACTTC.

As to this clonotype: One end of the junction is discordant with germline, which a read error may explain. J is TRBJ2-1 and V is TRBV5-1; 8 nucleotides align to TRBD2. The CDR3 contains 16 residues. CDR1 is SGHRS and CDR2 is YFSETQ in the germline V gene. CDR3 protein: CASSLEGGGSFNGQFF. CDR3 DNA sequence: TGCGCCAGCAGCTTGGAAGGCGGGGGGTCCTTCAATGGGCAGTTCTTC.

This clonotype showed up just a few times. The CDR3 region has the DNA TGCGCCAGCAGCCAAGGGGGGCGCGGTAGAAGGGACTATGGCTACACCTTC. This codes for CASSQGGRGRRDYGYTF. The chain combines TRBV4-1 with TRBJ1-2; maybe TRBD1 (6 bases). The V end lost 1 base, the J end lost 3 bases, and 18 bases lay between the germline ends. The germline V gene has CDR1 MGHRA and CDR2 YSYEKL. CDR3 length: 17 amino acids.

The rearrangement uses TRBV2 and TRBJ1-1; maybe TRBD1 (6 bases). This CDR3 spans 14 amino acids. V was shortened by 6 bases and J by 1 base, with 12 bases between the two germline ends. Germline lookup yields CDR1 SNHLY and CDR2 FYNNEI. The CDR3 DNA reads TGTGCCAGCAGCTTCCAGGGGCGGAACACTGAAGCTTTCTTT. Amino acids: CASSFQGRNTEAFF. The variable domain in full, completed from reference TRBV2 and TRBJ1-1, reads EPEVTQTPSHQVTQMGQEVILRCVPISNHLYFYWYRQILGQKVEFLVSFYNNEISEKSEIFDDQFSVERPDGSNFTLKIRSTKLEDSAMYFCASSFQGRNTEAFFGQGTRLTVV.

This chain connects TRBV5-1 to TRBJ1-1; D might be TRBD1 (5 bases). Germline V gene sequence: CDR1 SGHRS, CDR2 YFSETQ. There are 14 residues in the CDR3. V gave up 2 bases and J gave up 3 bases, with 11 bases separating them. This CDR3 is CASSFEGQDTEAFF. The CDR3 bases are TGCGCCAGCAGCTTTGAGGGGCAGGACACTGAAGCTTTCTTT.

The chain carries TRBV5-1 and TRBJ2-6, with 8 nucleotides matching TRBD1. Germline lookup yields CDR1 SGHRS and CDR2 YFSETQ. The CDR3 consists of 19 residues. The trim removed 1 base at V and 1 base at J, leaving 10 bases unmatched. The CDR3 coding sequence is TGCGCCAGCAGCTTGTCAGGGGGCGTATCTTTATCTGGGGCCAACGTCCTGACTTTC. Its translation: CASSLSGGVSLSGANVLTF.

This clonotype was observed many times. The V call is TRBV29-1, the J call TRBJ2-3; D is unclear. The germline gives CDR1 SQVTM, CDR2 ANQGSEA. V was shortened by 7 bases and J by 4 bases, with 18 bases between the two germline ends. The CDR3 consists of 14 residues. The CDR3 is CSGTSGGGSDTQYF. DNA of the CDR3: TGCAGCGGGACGTCAGGCGGTGGGTCAGATACGCAGTATTTT.

The rearrangement joins TRBV7-2 to TRBJ2-7; 8 bases agree with TRBD1. Germline loops: CDR1 SGHTA, CDR2 FQGNSA. V trimming: 6 bases; J trimming: 1 base; junction bases outside the gene matches: 8. The CDR3 loop spans 15 amino acids. CDR3 bases: TGTGCCAGCAGTTGGGACAGGACTTTGTCCTACGAGCAGTACTTC. Translated, it gives CASSWDRTLSYEQYF.

The V and J genes are TRBV6-6 and TRBJ1-2, with D perhaps matching TRBD1 (5 bases). The CDR3 runs to 13 residues. Trimming pared 4 bases from V and 10 bases from J, leaving 16 bases between. In germline, CDR1 is MNHNY, CDR2 SVGAGI (reference sequence). CDR3 sequence: CASSFAGLLIYTF. The CDR3 DNA follows: TGTGCCAGCAGTTTCGCAGGGCTACTCATCTACACCTTC.

This clonotype turned up a few times. The chain uses TRBV6-5 and TRBJ2-5, with D possibly matching TRBD1 (6 bases). The CDR3 spans 14 residues. Trimming pared 5 bases from V and 5 bases from J, leaving 15 bases between. Germline CDR1 and CDR2: MNHEY and SVGAGI. CDR3 nucleotide sequence: TGTGCCAGCAGTCCCCGGGACATTCTGGAGACCCAGTACTTC. Translating it yields CASSPRDILETQYF.